The sequence of this T cell receptor beta chain was determined in a study of T cell responses to AZD1222 COVID-19 vaccine. Trimming at V came to 5 bases and at J to 2 bases, leaving 5 bases not matched to a gene. This CDR3 contains 15 residues. Germline CDR1 SEHNR, CDR2 FQNEAQ (reference sequence). Study-level points and caveats: Nearly half of spike-specific TCRs reportedly target variant regions that are unmutated in the B.1.351 and B.1.1.7 variants.

The assay was immunoSEQ multiplex PCR, and TCRdb's table has in-frame clones only and misses some. Of some 150,000 clones in the sample, 70% to 90% are singletons; the top ten hold 5.4%. Regarding this clone: Antigen specificity is unknown.

The starting material was peripheral blood, obtained 28 days after the second dose of the MenACWY control vaccine. This sequence was found in an adult who received the MenACWY meningococcal vaccine as a control. The chain has TRBV7-9 and TRBJ2-3, with 9 bases that match TRBD1. CDR3 protein: CASSLDRGLTDTQYF. DNA for the CDR3: TGTGCCAGCAGCCTGGACAGGGGCCTCACAGATACGCAGTATTTT.